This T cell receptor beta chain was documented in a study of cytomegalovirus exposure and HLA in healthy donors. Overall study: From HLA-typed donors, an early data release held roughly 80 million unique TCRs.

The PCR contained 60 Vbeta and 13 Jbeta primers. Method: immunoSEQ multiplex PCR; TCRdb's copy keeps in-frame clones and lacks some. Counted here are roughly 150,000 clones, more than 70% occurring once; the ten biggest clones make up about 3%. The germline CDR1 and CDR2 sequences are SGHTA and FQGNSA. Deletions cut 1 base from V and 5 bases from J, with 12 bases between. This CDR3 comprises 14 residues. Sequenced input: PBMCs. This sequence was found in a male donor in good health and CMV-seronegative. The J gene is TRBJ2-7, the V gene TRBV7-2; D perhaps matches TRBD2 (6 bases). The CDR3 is CASSLGLWGDEQYF. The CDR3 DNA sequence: TGTGCCAGCAGCTTAGGTCTCTGGGGGGACGAGCAGTACTTC.